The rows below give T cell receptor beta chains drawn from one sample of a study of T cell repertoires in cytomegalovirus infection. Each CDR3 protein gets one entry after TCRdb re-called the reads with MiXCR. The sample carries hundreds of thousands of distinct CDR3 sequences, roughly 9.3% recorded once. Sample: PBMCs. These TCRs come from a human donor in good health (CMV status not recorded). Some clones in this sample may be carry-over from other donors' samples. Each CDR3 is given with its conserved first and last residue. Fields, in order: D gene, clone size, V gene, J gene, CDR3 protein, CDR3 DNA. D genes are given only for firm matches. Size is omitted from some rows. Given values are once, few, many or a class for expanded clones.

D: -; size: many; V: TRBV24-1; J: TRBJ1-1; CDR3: CATSDRANTEAFF; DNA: TGTGCCACCAGTGACAGGGCGAACACTGAAGCTTTCTTT
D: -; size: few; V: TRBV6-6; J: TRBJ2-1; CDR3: CASLIWGGGSYNEQFF; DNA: TGTGCCAGCCTGATATGGGGGGGCGGCTCCTACAATGAGCAGTTCTTC
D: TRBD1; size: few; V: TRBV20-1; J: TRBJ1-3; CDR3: CSATTGAGNTIYF; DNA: TGCAGTGCTACGACAGGGGCCGGAAACACCATATATTTT
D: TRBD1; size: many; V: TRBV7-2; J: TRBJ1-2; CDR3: CASRQIRDRGYGYTF; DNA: TGTGCCAGCAGACAGATCAGAGACAGGGGCTATGGCTACACCTTC
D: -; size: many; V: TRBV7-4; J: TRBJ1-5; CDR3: CASSVGVGGPGQPQHF; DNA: TGTGCCAGCAGCGTTGGGGTAGGGGGACCGGGTCAGCCCCAGCATTTT
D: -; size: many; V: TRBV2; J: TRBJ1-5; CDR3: CASSEGSYQPQHF; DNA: TGTGCCAGCAGTGAGGGGAGCTATCAGCCCCAGCATTTT
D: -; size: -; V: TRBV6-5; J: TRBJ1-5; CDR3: CASSYRLGDQPQHF; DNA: TGTGCCAGCAGTTACCGCCTGGGAGATCAGCCCCAGCATTTT
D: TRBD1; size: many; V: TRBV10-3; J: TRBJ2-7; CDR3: CAISAGQGLEQYF; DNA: TGTGCCATCAGTGCAGGACAGGGCCTGGAGCAGTACTTC
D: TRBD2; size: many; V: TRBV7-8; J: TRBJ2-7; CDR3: CASSEGVAGFRGEQYF; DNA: TGTGCCAGCAGCGAGGGAGTAGCGGGGTTCCGGGGCGAGCAGTACTTC
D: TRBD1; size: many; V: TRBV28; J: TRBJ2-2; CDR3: CASSGPGQGYTGELFF; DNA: TGTGCCAGCAGTGGACCGGGACAGGGGTACACCGGGGAGCTGTTTTTT
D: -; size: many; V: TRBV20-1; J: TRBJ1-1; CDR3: CSARDEWETISRDTEAFF; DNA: TGCAGTGCTAGAGATGAGTGGGAGACCATTTCAAGGGACACTGAAGCTTTCTTT
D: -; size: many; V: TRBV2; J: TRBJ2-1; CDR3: CASTVLAPTTGNEQFF; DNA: TGTGCCAGCACCGTACTGGCCCCGACTACAGGCAATGAGCAGTTCTTC
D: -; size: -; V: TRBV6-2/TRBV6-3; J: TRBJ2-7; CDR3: CASSKSGTIRSYEQYF; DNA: TGTGCCAGCAGCAAATCCGGGACAATTCGTTCCTACGAGCAGTACTTC
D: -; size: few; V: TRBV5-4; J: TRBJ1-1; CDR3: CASSLGGGGTNTEAFF; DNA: TGTGCCAGCAGCTTGGGTGGGGGGGGGACGAACACTGAAGCTTTCTTT